The 15 T cell receptor beta chains below were found in one sample sequenced in a study of blood T cell repertoires in COVID-19. Produced via immunoSEQ multiplex PCR; TCRdb's table is partial and in-frame only. The sample holds about 37,000 clones, 80% to 95% seen once. The specimen was peripheral blood. These receptors all stem from a woman aged 80 or over with acute or convalescent COVID-19.

V is TRBV5-1 and J is TRBJ1-2; no reliable D call. This CDR3 comprises 12 residues. CDR1 is SGHRS and CDR2 is YFSETQ in the germline V gene. V lost 0 bases and J lost 7, with 7 bases in between. CDR3 residues: CASSLEESGYTF. The CDR3 nucleotides read TGCGCCAGCAGCTTGGAGGAGAGTGGCTACACCTTC.

V and J are TRBV5-1 and TRBJ2-3; tentatively, D is TRBD1 (5 bases). Between the trimmed V and J ends, which lost 7 bases and 0 bases, there was a span of 21 bases. From germline, CDR1 is SGHRS and CDR2 YFSETQ. The CDR3 runs to 17 residues. For the CDR3, the DNA is TGCGCCAGCCAAGGTTTGGGGCCCGATGTGAGCACAGATACGCAGTATTTT. Amino acid sequence: CASQGLGPDVSTDTQYF.

As for this clone: A junction end diverges from the germline sequence, so it may reflect a read error. J is TRBJ1-5 and V is TRBV19; 9 bases fit TRBD1. CDR1 is LNHDA and CDR2 is SQIVND in the germline V gene (reference sequence). This CDR3 has 15 residues. CDR3 region: CASRQPGQGGQSQHF. The CDR3 nucleotides are TGTGCCAGTAGACAACCGGGACAGGGAGGTCAGTCCCAGCATTTT.

The CDR3 DNA reads as TGTGCCACCAGCAGAGATGGAACCCGGGACTCCTACGAGCAGTACTTC. Translated, it gives CATSRDGTRDSYEQYF. V and J are TRBV15 and TRBJ2-7; possible D gene TRBD2, 5 bases. CDR1 is LNHNV and CDR2 is YYDKDF in the germline V gene (reference sequence). The CDR3 consists of 16 residues. V lost 0 bases and J 0 bases, leaving 12 bases between the germline ends.

As DNA, the CDR3 is TGTGCCACCGGACAGGGCGGTTACACTGAAGCTTTCTTT. Translated: CATGQGGYTEAFF. V is TRBV6-5 and J is TRBJ1-1; 8 bases agree with TRBD1. Germline values: CDR1 MNHEY, CDR2 SVGAGI. Unmatched junction bases numbered 7, after V lost 10 bases and J lost 3 bases. This CDR3 has 13 residues.

J is TRBJ2-3 and V is TRBV9; the match to TRBD1 covers 8 bases. J gave up 5 bases and V 3 bases, and 8 bases lay outside the gene matches. CDR1 and CDR2 (germline): SGDLS, YYNGEE. The CDR3 has 15 residues. The CDR3 protein is CASSAGGASGDTQYF. CDR3 in DNA: TGTGCCAGCAGCGCAGGGGGCGCGTCTGGAGATACGCAGTATTTT.

This chain connects TRBV5-1 to TRBJ1-6; the D gene is possibly TRBD1 (6 bases). V lost 0 bases and J lost 6, with 10 bases in between. Per the germline V gene, CDR1 is SGHRS and CDR2 is YFSETQ. The CDR3 is made up of 15 amino acids. The CDR3, as DNA: TGCGCCAGCAGCTTGGCAGGGGAATCTAATTCACCCCTCCACTTT. This gives the protein CASSLAGESNSPLHF.

This chain connects TRBV5-1 to TRBJ2-7, with 8 bases that match TRBD1. Germline lookup yields CDR1 SGHRS and CDR2 YFSETQ. V dropped 0 bases and J dropped 7; count of bases not matched to a gene: 3. There are 13 residues in the CDR3. The CDR3 reads CASSLGTGWEQYF. The CDR3 DNA follows: TGCGCCAGCAGCTTGGGGACAGGGTGGGAGCAGTACTTC.

CDR3 DNA sequence: TGTGCCAGCAGCCAAGATTCTAGGAGGGCTTGGGATGGCTACACCTTC. Protein product: CASSQDSRRAWDGYTF. The chain links TRBV3-1 (or the pseudogene TRBV3-2) to TRBJ1-2; D ambiguous. The germline V and J ends were trimmed by 0 bases and 6 bases, with 17 bases remaining between them. Germline values: CDR1 LGHDT, CDR2 YNNKEL (reference sequence). This CDR3 has 16 amino acids.

The chain recombines TRBV30 with TRBJ2-5; 13 bases line up with TRBD2. J gave up 5 bases and V 4 bases, and 1 base lay outside the gene matches. Germline CDR1 reads GTSNPN; CDR2 reads SVGIG (reference sequence). The CDR3 covers 13 residues. The CDR3 sequence is CAWMTSGGETQYF. The CDR3 DNA follows: TGTGCCTGGATGACTAGCGGGGGGGAGACCCAGTACTTC.

V is TRBV21-1 and J is TRBJ2-7; the D segment call TRBD1 is taken from the table without a DNA check. TRBV21-1 is a pseudogene. This CDR3 spans 11 amino acids. The CDR3 reads CPGQSPTEQYF. The CDR3 nucleotides are TGCCCTGGACAGTCTCCTACCGAGCAGTACTTC.

The rearrangement links TRBV11-3 to TRBJ2-1, with 8 bases that match TRBD2. Germline V gene lookup returns CDR1 SGHNT and CDR2 YENEEA. The CDR3 is 15 residues long. The V gene end was trimmed by 4 bases and the J gene end by 4 bases; junction bases not matched to a gene: 6. The CDR3 coding sequence is TGTGCCAGCAGCTCCCGGGGGGGGATATACAATGAGCAGTTCTTC. Its protein product is CASSSRGGIYNEQFF.

This clone has only one observation. The chain uses TRBV11-2 and TRBJ1-1; TRBD1 is a possible D gene (5 bases). CDR3 length: 14 residues. The germline gives CDR1 SGHAT, CDR2 FQNNGV. V lost 2 bases, J lost 1 base, and 8 bases lay in between. The CDR3 DNA sequence: TGTGCCAGCAGCTTAAACCAGGGGAACACTGAAGCTTTCTTT. It encodes CASSLNQGNTEAFF. Drawing the rest from reference TRBV11-2 and TRBJ1-1, the complete variable domain is EAGVAQSPRYKIIEKRQSVAFWCNPISGHATLYWYQQILGQGPKLLIQFQNNGVVDDSQLPKDRFSAERLKGVDSTLKIQPAKLEDSAVYLCASSLNQGNTEAFFGQGTRLTVV.

The rearrangement joins TRBV12-5 to TRBJ2-3, with a weak D call TRBD2 (5 bases). Germline CDR1 is LGHNT and CDR2 is FRNRAP. Trimming cost V 1 base and J 14 bases, with 19 bases left between them. This CDR3 has 14 residues. CDR3 protein: CASGLDLRLARVYF. The CDR3 DNA is TGTGCTAGTGGTTTGGACCTACGGTTAGCGAGAGTGTATTTT.

This clone was recorded only once. This chain's CDR3 is CSVEGQVGTVAFF. CDR3 in DNA: TGCAGCGTTGAAGGCCAGGTTGGCACCGTAGCTTTCTTT. The chain is built from TRBV29-1 and TRBJ1-1; no firm D call. The CDR3 contains 13 residues. Germline V CDR1 and CDR2: SQVTM, ANQGSEA. Trimming left V 1 base short and J 10 bases short, with 16 bases between.